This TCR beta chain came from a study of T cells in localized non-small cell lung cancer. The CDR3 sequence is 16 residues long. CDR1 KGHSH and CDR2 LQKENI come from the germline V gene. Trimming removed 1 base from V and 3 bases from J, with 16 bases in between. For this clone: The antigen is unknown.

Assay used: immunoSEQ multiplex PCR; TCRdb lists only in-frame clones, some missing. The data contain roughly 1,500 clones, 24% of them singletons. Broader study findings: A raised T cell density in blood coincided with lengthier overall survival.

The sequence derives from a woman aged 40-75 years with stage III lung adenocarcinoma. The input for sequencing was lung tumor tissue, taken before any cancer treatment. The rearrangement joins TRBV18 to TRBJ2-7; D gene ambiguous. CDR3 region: CASSPLVSARCYEQYF. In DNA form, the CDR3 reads TGTGCCAGCTCACCACTGGTATCGGCCAGATGCTACGAGCAGTACTTC.